A selection of T cell receptor beta chains follows, all from one sample in a study of response to subunit inactivated influenza vaccine. TCRdb re-called the RT-PCR reads through MiXCR, storing one row per CDR3 protein. This repertoire shows 400,000 to 550,000 distinct CDR3 sequences, less than 30% found once; its top ten account for 1.5% to 2%. The sample consisted of CD4+ T cells sorted from PBMCs, taken around 5 days after vaccination. These receptors were obtained from a man between 45 and 60 years old who received an inactivated influenza vaccine. Both conserved end residues are part of each CDR3. D genes are given only for firm matches. Part of the rows lack a size; the others show once, few, many or a class for expanded clones.

clone size	D gene	J gene	V gene	CDR3 DNA	CDR3 protein
NA	TRBD2	TRBJ2-1	TRBV20-1	TGCAGTGCTAGGAAAGCGGGAGGTACCTACAATGAGCAGTTCTTC	CSARKAGGTYNEQFF
few	NA	TRBJ1-5	TRBV12-3/TRBV12-4	TGTGCCAGCAGTTTTGGGGGTTTTCAGCCCCAGCATTTT	CASSFGGFQPQHF
NA	NA	TRBJ1-3	TRBV6-2/TRBV6-3	TGTGCCAGCCGACCTTCTGGAAACACCATATATTTT	CASRPSGNTIYF
few	NA	TRBJ2-1	TRBV24-1	TGTGCCACCAGTGATGTTGGAGGGCATGAGCAGTTCTTC	CATSDVGGHEQFF
NA	TRBD1	TRBJ2-3	TRBV20-1	TGCAGTGCCAAGACAGGGAGCACAGATACGCAGTATTTT	CSAKTGSTDTQYF
few	NA	TRBJ1-6	TRBV27	TGTGCCAGCAGTTCTGATTTTCTGGGCAATTCACCCCTCCACTTT	CASSSDFLGNSPLHF
NA	NA	TRBJ1-1	TRBV18	TGTGCCAGCTCCCATGGGACATCGAACACTGAAGCTTTCTTT	CASSHGTSNTEAFF
many	TRBD1	TRBJ2-7	TRBV13	TGTGCCAGCAGCTTAGGTGACAGGGTCTCATACGAGCAGTACTTC	CASSLGDRVSYEQYF
NA	NA	TRBJ2-2	TRBV6-2/TRBV6-3	TGTGCCAGCAGTTACGGACAGACCGGGGAGCTGTTTTTT	CASSYGQTGELFF
NA	TRBD2	TRBJ2-5	TRBV24-1	TGTGCCACCAGTGGTTCTGGGGGAGGGCTATCGTATGAGACCCAGTACTTC	CATSGSGGGLSYETQYF
few	TRBD2	TRBJ2-3	TRBV20-1	TGCAGTGCTGGAGACCAGGGAGGGCTGACAGATACGCAGTATTTT	CSAGDQGGLTDTQYF
few	NA	TRBJ2-2	TRBV12-3/TRBV12-4	TGTGCCAGCAAAAGCCTGGGACACCAGTCAGGGGAGCTGTTTTTT	CASKSLGHQSGELFF
few	TRBD2	TRBJ2-3	TRBV5-1	TGCGCCAGCAGCCCCTCGCTAGCGGGAGGTACCGTCACAGATACGCAGTATTTT	CASSPSLAGGTVTDTQYF
NA	NA	TRBJ2-2	TRBV6-4	TGTGCCAGCAGTGACATGGCAGGGGAGCTGTTTTTT	CASSDMAGELFF
few	NA	TRBJ1-5	TRBV7-2	TGTGCCAGCAGCTCAGAACCCAATCAGCCCCAGCATTTT	CASSSEPNQPQHF
few	TRBD1	TRBJ2-7	TRBV2	TGTGCCAGCACCCAGGACAGGGGGTACTCCTACGAGCAGTACTTC	CASTQDRGYSYEQYF
NA	TRBD2	TRBJ2-5	TRBV7-6	TGTGCCAGCAGCTTAGTCTTAGCGGGGGCCTTAGAAGAGACCCAGTACTTC	CASSLVLAGALEETQYF
many	TRBD2	TRBJ2-7	TRBV29-1	TGCAGCGTTGCAATTTCCGGGGGGGACTACGAGCAGTACTTC	CSVAISGGDYEQYF
NA	TRBD1	TRBJ1-4	TRBV18	TGTGCCAGCTCATCTATGACAGGGAGCACTAATGAAAAACTGTTTTTT	CASSSMTGSTNEKLFF
NA	NA	TRBJ1-1	TRBV20-1	TGCAGTGCCCTTAGGAACACTGAAGCTTTCTTT	CSALRNTEAFF
few	NA	TRBJ2-5	TRBV12-3/TRBV12-4	TGTGCCAGCAGTGAGAGCGGACCGAAAGAGACCCAGTACTTC	CASSESGPKETQYF
few	NA	TRBJ2-7	TRBV20-1	TGCAGTGCTAGACCTAAAGGGGGCTACGAGCAGTACTTC	CSARPKGGYEQYF
once	TRBD2	TRBJ2-7	TRBV20-1	TGCAGTGCCCTAGGATTAGCGGGAGTAGGCTTCGAGCAGTACTTC	CSALGLAGVGFEQYF
NA	NA	TRBJ1-1	TRBV12-3/TRBV12-4	TGTGCCAGCAGTTTTGTTTCCAGGAGCACTGAAGCTTTCTTT	CASSFVSRSTEAFF
few	TRBD1	TRBJ2-7	TRBV9	TGTGCCAGCAGCGTAGCGGGGGACAGGGTCTACGAGCAGTACTTC	CASSVAGDRVYEQYF
NA	TRBD1	TRBJ2-1	TRBV29-1	TGCAGCGTGACCGACAGGGTTACCTACAATGAGCAGTTCTTC	CSVTDRVTYNEQFF
NA	TRBD2	TRBJ2-1	TRBV20-1	TGCAGTGCCACGGATTCCGGGACTAGCTCCTACAATGAGCAGTTCTTC	CSATDSGTSSYNEQFF
few	NA	TRBJ1-1	TRBV12-3/TRBV12-4	TGTGCCAGCAGTTTTGGTGACAGTGAAGCTTTCTTT	CASSFGDSEAFF
few	NA	TRBJ1-1	TRBV12-3/TRBV12-4	TGTGCCAGCAGTTTCAATCAACTCCAAAACACTGAAGCTTTCTTT	CASSFNQLQNTEAFF
few	TRBD1	TRBJ2-7	TRBV7-9	TGTGCCAGCCTTGGACAGGGGGTCTTCGAGCAGTACTTC	CASLGQGVFEQYF
few	NA	TRBJ1-1	TRBV4-3	TGCGCCAGCAGCCAAGCAGGGACAACGAACACTGAAGCTTTCTTT	CASSQAGTTNTEAFF
NA	TRBD2	TRBJ2-1	TRBV6-2/TRBV6-3	TGTGCCAGCAGCTCCCGGACTAGCGGGGGGCGGACTGAGCAGTTCTTC	CASSSRTSGGRTEQFF
few	NA	TRBJ1-2	TRBV3-1	TGTGCCAGCAGCCAAGATACCGCAGGGGTCTATGGCTACACCTTC	CASSQDTAGVYGYTF
few	TRBD2	TRBJ2-1	TRBV10-2	TGCGCCAGCAGGGAATTAGCGGGTGAGCAGTTCTTC	CASRELAGEQFF
NA	NA	TRBJ2-3	TRBV10-3	TGTGCCATCAGGATACGGGGCGTGCCCCCCACAGATACGCAGTATTTT	CAIRIRGVPPTDTQYF